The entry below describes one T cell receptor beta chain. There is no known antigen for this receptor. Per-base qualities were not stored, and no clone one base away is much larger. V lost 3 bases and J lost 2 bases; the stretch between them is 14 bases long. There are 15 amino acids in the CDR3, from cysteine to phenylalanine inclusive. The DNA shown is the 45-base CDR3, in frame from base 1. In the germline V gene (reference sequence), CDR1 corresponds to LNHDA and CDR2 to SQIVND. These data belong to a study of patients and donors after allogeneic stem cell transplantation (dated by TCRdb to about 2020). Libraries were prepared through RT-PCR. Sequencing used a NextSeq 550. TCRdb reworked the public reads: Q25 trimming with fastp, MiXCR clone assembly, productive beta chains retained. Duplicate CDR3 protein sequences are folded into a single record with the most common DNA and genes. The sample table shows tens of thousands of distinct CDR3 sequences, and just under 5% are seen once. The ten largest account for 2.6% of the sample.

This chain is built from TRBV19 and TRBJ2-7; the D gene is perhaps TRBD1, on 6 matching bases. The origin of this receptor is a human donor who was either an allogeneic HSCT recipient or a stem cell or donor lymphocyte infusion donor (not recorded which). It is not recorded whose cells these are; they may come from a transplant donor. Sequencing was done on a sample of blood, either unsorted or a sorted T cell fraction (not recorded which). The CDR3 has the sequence CASSIRKQGTYEQYF. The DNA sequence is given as TGTGCCAGTAGTATTAGGAAACAGGGCACCTACGAGCAGTACTTC.